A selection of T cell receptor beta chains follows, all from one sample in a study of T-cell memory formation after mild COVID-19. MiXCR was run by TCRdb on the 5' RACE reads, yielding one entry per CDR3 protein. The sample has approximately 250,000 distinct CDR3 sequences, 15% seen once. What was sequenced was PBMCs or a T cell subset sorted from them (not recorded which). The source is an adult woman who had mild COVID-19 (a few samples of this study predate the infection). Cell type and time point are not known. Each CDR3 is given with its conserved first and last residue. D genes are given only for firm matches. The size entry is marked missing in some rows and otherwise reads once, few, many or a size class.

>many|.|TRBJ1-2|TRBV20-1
TGCAGTGCTGGGCTGGGCCGAGGAGGCTACACCTTC
CSAGLGRGGYTF
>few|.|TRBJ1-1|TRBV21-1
TGTGCCAGCAGCAACCCTCCCAGGGAAAACCTCACTGAAGCTTTCTTT
CASSNPPRENLTEAFF
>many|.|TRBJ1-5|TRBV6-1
TGTGCCAGCAGTGAATTAGATAGCAATCAGCCCCAGCATTTT
CASSELDSNQPQHF
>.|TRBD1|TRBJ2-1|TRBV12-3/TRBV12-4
TGTGCCAGCAGTCGTGGGGGACAGGGTCAAGCATACAATGAGCAGTTCTTC
CASSRGGQGQAYNEQFF
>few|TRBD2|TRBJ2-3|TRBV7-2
TGTGCCAGCAGCTACGGGACCCTAGCGGGAGGGCCAGATACGCAGTATTTT
CASSYGTLAGGPDTQYF
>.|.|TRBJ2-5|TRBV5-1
TGCGCCAGCAGGCTGACTAGGGATGAGACCCAGTACTTC
CASRLTRDETQYF
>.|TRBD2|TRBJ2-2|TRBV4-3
TGCGCCAGCAGCCAAGATGCGGACCCTAGCGGGACCGGGGAGCTGTTTTTT
CASSQDADPSGTGELFF
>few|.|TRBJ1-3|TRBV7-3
TGTGCCAGCAGCTTAAGCCCTCCAGGCTCTGGAAACACCATATATTTT
CASSLSPPGSGNTIYF
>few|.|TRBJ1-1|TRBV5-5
TGTGCCAGCAGAAAGGGGGGAGGGATGAACACTGAAGCTTTCTTT
CASRKGGGMNTEAFF
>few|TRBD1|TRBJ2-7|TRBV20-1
TGCAGTGCTAGAAGGAACGACAGGGTCTACGAGCAGTACTTC
CSARRNDRVYEQYF
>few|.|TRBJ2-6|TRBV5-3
TGTGCCAGAAGCCCAGTAGGGTCCAGCTACTCTGGGGCCAACGTCCTGACTTTC
CARSPVGSSYSGANVLTF
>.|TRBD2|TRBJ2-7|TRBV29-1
TGCAGCGTTGTCTCGTGGCTAGCGGGGACCTACGAGCAGTACTTC
CSVVSWLAGTYEQYF
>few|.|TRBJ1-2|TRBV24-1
TGTGCCACCAGTGATGGGTTGAATGGCTACACCTTC
CATSDGLNGYTF
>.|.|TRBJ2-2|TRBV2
TGTGCCAGCAGTCCGGACACCGGGGAGCTGTTTTTT
CASSPDTGELFF
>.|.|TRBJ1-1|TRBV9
TGTGCCAGCAGCGTAGTCTCCGGGGTAAACACTGAAGCTTTCTTT
CASSVVSGVNTEAFF
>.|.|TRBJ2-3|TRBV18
TGTGCCAGCTCAAATTCGGGGGCCACAGATACGCAGTATTTT
CASSNSGATDTQYF
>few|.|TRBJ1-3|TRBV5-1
TGCGCCAGCAGCATTGCAGGCCTGGAGGCTGGAAACACCATATATTTT
CASSIAGLEAGNTIYF
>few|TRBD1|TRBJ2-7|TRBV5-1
TGCGCCAGCTGTGCCGGGACAGGGGGCGAGCAGTACTTC
CASCAGTGGEQYF
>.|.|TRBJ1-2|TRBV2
TGTGCCAGCGTTAGACAGAACTATGGCTACACCTTC
CASVRQNYGYTF